Listed below are T cell receptor beta chains from one sample, sequenced in a study of CD8+CD57+ T cells in acquired aplastic anemia. TCRdb redid the calling of the reads with MiXCR, one entry per CDR3 protein. Altogether roughly 160,000 distinct CDR3 sequences are present, about 60% being singletons, with the ten largest covering roughly 42%. The sample consisted of sorted CD4+, CD8+, or CD8+CD57+ T cells (not recorded which) from PBMCs. These receptors all come from a human donor in good health. The conserved cysteine and the conserved F or W are not part of the CDR3 here. The D gene is left open where the match is weak.

>TRBV6-5|-|TRBJ1-5
ASSYSRSRNQPQH
>TRBV7-9|-|TRBJ1-2
ASSLVRSGNDGYT
>TRBV7-6|TRBD1|TRBJ2-7
ASSRGQGQGAHEQY
>TRBV9|-|TRBJ1-1
ASSALISTEAF
>TRBV24-1|-|TRBJ2-5
ATSDPTGLGETQY
>TRBV15|TRBD2|TRBJ2-2
ATSPRLAGASNTGELF
>TRBV7-2|-|TRBJ2-1
ASSPRDNYDNEQF
>TRBV19|-|TRBJ2-1
ASSQLPGQYNEQF
>TRBV5-1|-|TRBJ2-6
ASSPTTGANVLT
>TRBV25-1|-|TRBJ2-7
ASSEGAGGSSYEQY
>TRBV7-9|-|TRBJ2-7
ASSSPSEGGPYEQY
>TRBV4-1|TRBD2|TRBJ2-5
ASSFGSGGAETQC
>TRBV29-1|-|TRBJ2-3
SADSGLSTDTQY
>TRBV7-3|TRBD1|TRBJ1-1
ASSRQGEAF
>TRBV2|-|TRBJ2-7
ASKVGGSAT
>TRBV19|TRBD1|TRBJ1-2
ATSERQGVIGYT
>TRBV7-6|-|TRBJ1-4
ASSLAPAGYNEKLF
>TRBV9|-|TRBJ2-7
ASSVDFS
>TRBV20-1|-|TRBJ1-5
SASTGSQPQH
>TRBV20-1|-|TRBJ2-7
SARDRVYEQY
>TRBV10-3|-|TRBJ2-1
AITAREGYNEQF
>TRBV10-3|TRBD2|TRBJ2-1
AISGHASGEGNEQF
>TRBV7-6|TRBD1|TRBJ2-1
ASSLATGGPH
>TRBV7-6|-|TRBJ1-5
ASSYGDTNQPQH
>TRBV5-1|TRBD1|TRBJ2-5
ASSFIGQGLGETQY
>TRBV24-1|-|TRBJ2-7
AGASWHYEQY
>TRBV29-1|-|TRBJ2-3
SVERTPQATDTQY
>TRBV9|-|TRBJ1-6
ASSEGTGYSNSPLH